This T cell receptor beta chain appears in the sequencing data of a study of OX40 agonist ivuxolimab in advanced cancers. The CDR3 is 15 residues long. From germline, CDR1 is SEHNR and CDR2 FQNEAQ (reference sequence). V was pared by 5 bases and J by 6 bases, with 20 bases between. Sequenced by immunoSEQ multiplex PCR; TCRdb stores in-frame clones only, minus some. The data show about 42,000 clones, with approximately 80% seen just once and over 2.5% held by the top ten. This clone was seen only once. It was autoimmune disease history or systemic immunosuppression that excluded patients. The starting material was CD4+ or CD8+ T cells sorted from blood, obtained in a trial of the OX40 agonist ivuxolimab. V gene TRBV7-9 combines with J gene TRBJ2-7; D is perhaps TRBD1 (5 bases). This sequence was found in an adult with an advanced solid tumor such as melanoma, head and neck, liver or kidney cancer. The CDR3 region has the DNA TGTGCCAGCAGCCCCCCAGGGTCGTCTGGAATCGAGCAGTACTTC. Protein sequence: CASSPPGSSGIEQYF. Full variable domain (rest looked up from reference TRBV7-9 and TRBJ2-7): DTGVSQNPRHKITKRGQNVTFRCDPISEHNRLYWYRQTLGQGPEFLTYFQNEAQLEKSRLLSDRFSAERPKGSFSTLEIQRTEQGDSAMYLCASSPPGSSGIEQYFGPGTRLTVT.